The subject of this entry is one T cell receptor (beta chain). The CDR3 loop spans 13 amino acids. The germline CDR1 and CDR2 sequences are PRHDT and FYEKMQ (reference sequence). V was clipped by 1 base and J by 7 bases, with 5 bases between them. This sample is drawn from a study of OX40 agonist ivuxolimab in advanced cancers. About the research overall: Participants averaged 60 years of age (range roughly 23 to 90) and were less than 85% male. Of the patients, three showed partial responses, one with hepatocellular carcinoma and two with cutaneous melanoma.

Assay used: immunoSEQ multiplex PCR; TCRdb lists only in-frame clones, some missing. Here the sample spans 50,000 to 65,000 clones, roughly 82% being singletons. Sequencing was performed on CD4+ or CD8+ T cells sorted from blood, taken in a trial of the OX40 agonist ivuxolimab. The chain carries TRBV13 and TRBJ1-6; D is undetermined. The sequence was collected from an adult with an advanced solid tumor such as melanoma, head and neck, liver or kidney cancer. CDR3 region: CASSLVRNSPLHF. The CDR3 coding sequence is TGTGCCAGCAGCTTAGTCCGAAATTCACCCCTCCACTTT. Based on the CDR3 plus reference TRBV13 and TRBJ1-6, the full variable domain is AAGVIQSPRHLIKEKRETATLKCYPIPRHDTVYWYQQGPGQDPQFLISFYEKMQSDKGSIPDRFSAQQFSDYHSELNMSSLELGDSALYFCASSLVRNSPLHFGNGTRLTVT.